This paragraph covers one T cell receptor (beta chain) sequence. As yet, its antigen is unknown. V lost 3 bases, J lost 1 base, and 7 bases lay in between. CDR1 and CDR2 from the germline V gene are SGHAT and FQDESV (reference sequence). This CDR3 spans 13 amino acids. This entry belongs to a study of OX40 agonist ivuxolimab in advanced cancers. Study details: At about 81% male, the cohort had a mean age of approximately 64 years, ranging from about 20 to 79. Study findings and constraints: Expanded peripheral T cell antigen specificity was not determined.

Sequencing used immunoSEQ multiplex PCR; TCRdb keeps in-frame clones, though not all of them. The profile shows more than 75,000 clones, roughly 84% of them singletons. The origin of this receptor is an adult with an advanced solid tumor such as melanoma, head and neck, liver or kidney cancer. The sequencing here drew on CD4+ or CD8+ T cells sorted from blood, taken in a trial of the OX40 agonist ivuxolimab. V usage is TRBV11-1 and J usage is TRBJ2-7, with D perhaps matching TRBD2 (6 bases). The CDR3 DNA sequence: TGTGCCAGCAGCTTCCGGGGGTCCTACGAGCAGTACTTC. It codes for CASSFRGSYEQYF.